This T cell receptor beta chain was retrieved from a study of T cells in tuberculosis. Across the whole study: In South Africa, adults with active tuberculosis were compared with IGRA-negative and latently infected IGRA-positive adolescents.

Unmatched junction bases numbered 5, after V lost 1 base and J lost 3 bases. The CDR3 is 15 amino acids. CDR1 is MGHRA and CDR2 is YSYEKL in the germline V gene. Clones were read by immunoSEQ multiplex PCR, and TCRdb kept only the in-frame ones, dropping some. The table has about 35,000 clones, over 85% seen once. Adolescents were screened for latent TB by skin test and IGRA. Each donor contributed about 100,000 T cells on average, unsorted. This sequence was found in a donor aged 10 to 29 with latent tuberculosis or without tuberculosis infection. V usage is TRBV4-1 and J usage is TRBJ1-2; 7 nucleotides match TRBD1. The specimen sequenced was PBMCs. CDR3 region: CASSQAPDRDYGYTF. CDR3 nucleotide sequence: TGCGCCAGCAGCCAAGCCCCAGACAGGGACTATGGCTACACCTTC.